Given below is one T cell receptor (beta chain) in context. There is no known antigen for this receptor. No base-level quality is on record; no much larger clone is a single base apart. The CDR3 covers 15 residues, taking in both the cysteine and the phenylalanine. Of all the DNA, just the CDR3 is kept, 45 bases in frame from base 1. From the germline V gene (reference sequence), CDR1 is MNHEY and CDR2 is SMNVEV. V and J lose 1 base and 3 bases, and a span of 10 bases separates them. No patient had received any treatment before thyroid surgery. Using T-cell receptor beta sequencing, the study looked back at clinical samples from patients collected from about 2011 to 2018. The library was generated by PCR. The sequencer was an Illumina HiSeq 4000. High-throughput sequencing was used to profile the TCR beta-chain CDR3 region of each patient. Regarding the original processing steps: CDR3 differences across clinicopathological groups were used to build a classifier for discriminating distant-metastatic papillary thyroid cancer patients. The Shannon index was used to measure repertoire diversity, and the Morisita-Horn index was used to measure how similar tumor and blood repertoires were. In TCRdb, the public reads were trimmed at Q25 with fastp and aligned with MiXCR, with productive beta chains retained. The V and J calls, along with clone size, are taken from TCRdb and not from the paper's own processing. The sample data list under 95,000 clones, and over 8.5% of these were observed just once. The ten top clones hold 8.8% of the sample.

The sample belongs to a study of metastatic and nonmetastatic thyroid tumors (dated by TCRdb to between 2020 and 2021). Study-wide context: The researchers compared repertoires between peripheral blood samples and tumor or nodule tissue samples from patients with malignant or benign thyroid disease. What the research found in general, with its limitations: TCR beta diversity was reported as significantly higher in malignant tumors than in benign nodules, in both blood and tumor samples.

Rearrangement joined TRBV27 to TRBJ1-5; confidence is insufficient to name the D gene. This sequence was found in a female donor with papillary thyroid cancer or a benign thyroid nodule (not recorded which). Some clones in this sample may be carry-over from other donors' samples. The sample taken for sequencing was blood. The sequence in DNA is TGTGCCAGCAGTTTATTTCGTACAGACAATCAGCCCCAGCATTTT. This encodes CASSLFRTDNQPQHF.